The T cell receptor (beta chain) described here comes from a study of cytomegalovirus exposure and HLA in healthy donors. V shed 5 bases and J shed 5 bases, with 9 bases lying between them. CDR3 length: 12 residues. Germline CDR1 and CDR2: MGHDK and SYGVNS. This PCR relied on a set of 60 Vbeta primers and 13 Jbeta primers. The data were produced by immunoSEQ multiplex PCR, yet TCRdb's version contains in-frame clones alone and is incomplete. This sample has some 150,000 clones, with 70% to 80% found just once. V gene TRBV25-1 combines with J gene TRBJ2-5; D not certain. The clonotype comes from a woman between 45 and 60 years old in good health and CMV-seronegative. The specimen sequenced was PBMCs. The CDR3 region has the DNA TGTGCCAGCAGTAATTTCAGGGAGACCCAGTACTTC. The encoded protein is CASSNFRETQYF.